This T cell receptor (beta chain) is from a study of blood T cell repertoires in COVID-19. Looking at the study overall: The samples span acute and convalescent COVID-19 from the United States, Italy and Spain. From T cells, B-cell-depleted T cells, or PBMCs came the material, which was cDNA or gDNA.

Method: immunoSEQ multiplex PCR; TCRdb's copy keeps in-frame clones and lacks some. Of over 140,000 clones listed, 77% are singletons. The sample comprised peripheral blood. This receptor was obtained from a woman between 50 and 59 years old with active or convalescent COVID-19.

CDR3 protein: CASSPGQGMSNQPQHF. The CDR3 region has the DNA TGTGCCAGCAGCCCCGGACAGGGTATGAGCAATCAGCCCCAGCATTTT. The chain is built from TRBV7-2 and TRBJ1-5; TRBD1 matches 8 bases. Germline V gene data show CDR1 as SGHTA and CDR2 as FQGNSA. The CDR3 consists of 16 residues. Trimming at V came to 5 bases and at J to 1 base, leaving 7 bases not matched to a gene.